Given below is one TCR beta chain in context. Its antigen is unknown. V was cut by 2 bases and J by 1 base, with 8 bases left in between. CDR1 is MNHEY, CDR2 SVGAGI, per germline. This CDR3 is built from 14 residues. Described time point: persistent/refractory GD, antithyroid drugs over 5 years with positive TRAb. Isolated PBMC RNA provided the starting material for the TCR library. The patients included were those that came from an endocrinology department in Xi'an, China. These data are taken from a study of regulatory T cells in long-lasting Graves disease. About the research overall: Over-5-year antithyroid drug use with positive TSH receptor antibodies defined persistent Graves' disease in the study. Regarding the study as a whole: Thyroid tissue was not sampled; only peripheral blood was. Persistent Graves' patients possessed reduced TCR diversity relative to recently diagnosed ones.

Assembly of TCR beta libraries relied on iRepertoire HTBI primers together with Arm-PCR of CDR3 regions. TCRdb itself ran the multiplex PCR reads through MiXCR, one entry per CDR3 protein. The data contain over 650,000 distinct CDR3 sequences, about 30% of them singletons. The source material was peripheral blood mononuclear cells (PBMCs), sampled when the disease was refractory, from a patient treated with antithyroid drugs. The sequence came from a female donor with Graves disease. The chain couples TRBV6-5 to TRBJ1-1; D is undetermined. The chain's CDR3 is CASSYRVRNTEAFF. CDR3 in DNA: TGTGCCAGCAGTTACAGGGTCAGGAACACTGAAGCTTTCTTT.